This entry is about one TCR beta chain. Its recognized antigen is unknown. Base qualities are missing; no much larger clone stands one base away. This sample stems from a study of blood T cell repertoires in COVID-19 (dated by TCRdb to 2020 to 2022). Background for the entire study: Collaborator samples came from the United States, Italy and Spain and covered acute and convalescent phases of COVID-19. The samples were drawn from two sources: the first 160 participants of the ongoing ImmuneRACE study, and 1,200 or so subjects contributed by 6 global collaborators. Nearly every sample came with metadata listing a de-identified subject ID, COVID-19 status, age in years and sex. The material from the prospective study consisted of cDNA or gDNA derived from T cells, B-cell-depleted T cells, or PBMCs. The dataset comprised deeply sampled blood TCRbeta repertoires from subjects exposed to, actively infected with, or recovered from COVID-19. The repertoires were made available in a free public database intended to serve as a resource for research on the immune response to SARS-CoV-2. Where available, HLA class I and class II types were taken from metadata supplied by the sample provider and were not determined by assay-based typing.

The immunoSEQ Assay, a bias-controlled multiplex PCR, was used to amplify TCRbeta CDR3 regions from genomic DNA. On the study's bioinformatics: Within the assay, amplification of reference gene primers was used to estimate how many nucleated cells each sample contained. To quantify the absolute abundance of each unique TCRbeta CDR3 rearrangement, sequence reads were collapsed and filtered. For each sample, productive Simpson clonality was calculated as the square root of Simpson's diversity index over productive rearrangements. Entries here come from immuneACCESS through TCRdb and include only in-frame sequences with V and J called. Some clones fail to appear in such tables; in the studies checked, an unresolved V gene covers under half of the shortfall, and the cause of the remainder is unknown. V and J calls and clone size are those listed in that table; D and trimming were worked out from the DNA. The table for this sample lists 200,000 to 300,000 clones; about 91% of them were counted only once. About 1.2% of the sample lies in the top ten.

General conclusions and limits of the study: Clinical and demographic metadata were provided uncurated, with the amount varying by source and participant.

Participants in the prospective study were aged roughly 18 to 89 years, lived in over 20 United States geographic areas, and enrolled through a virtual design. In the prospective study, cohorts were assigned on the basis of participant-reported clinical history obtained from a screening survey and a study questionnaire. Mobile phlebotomists in the prospective study collected whole blood, serum and a nasopharyngeal or oropharyngeal swab from every participant. Additional blood draws and questionnaires over an approximately two-month period could optionally be provided by prospective study participants. Blood samples from the prospective study were shipped frozen or at room temperature prior to DNA extraction. The CDR3 sequence holds 15 residues, the cysteine and phenylalanine included. The DNA shown is the 45-base CDR3, in frame from base 1.

Input material: PBMCs or T cells enriched from blood (not recorded which). The sequence joins TRBV21-1 to TRBJ2-7; the table gives TRBD2 as D, unverified against the DNA. TRBV21-1 is labeled a pseudogene. This TCR came from a woman aged 40-49 years with acute COVID-19. The DNA sequence follows: TGTGCCAGCCCGCCCAACCCGGGACTAGCGGAGGAGCAGTACTTC. This is translated as CASPPNPGLAEEQYF.